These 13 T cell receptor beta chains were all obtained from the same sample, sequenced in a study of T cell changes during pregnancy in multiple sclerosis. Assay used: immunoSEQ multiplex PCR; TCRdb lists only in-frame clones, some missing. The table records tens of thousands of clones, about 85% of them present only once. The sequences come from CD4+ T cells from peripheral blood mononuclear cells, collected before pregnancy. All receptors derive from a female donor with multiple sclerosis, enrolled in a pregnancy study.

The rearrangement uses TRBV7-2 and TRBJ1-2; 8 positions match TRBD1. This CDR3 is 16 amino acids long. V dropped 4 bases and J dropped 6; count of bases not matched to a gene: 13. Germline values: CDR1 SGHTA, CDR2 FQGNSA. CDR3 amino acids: CASSSAFQGAIDGYTF. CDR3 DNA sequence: TGTGCCAGCAGCTCAGCCTTCCAGGGGGCGATTGATGGCTACACCTTC. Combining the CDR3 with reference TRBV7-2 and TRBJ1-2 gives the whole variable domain GAGVSQSPSNKVTEKGKDVELRCDPISGHTALYWYRQSLGQGLEFLIYFQGNSAPDKSGLPSDRFSAERTGGSVSTLTIQRTQQEDSAVYLCASSSAFQGAIDGYTFGSGTRLTVV.

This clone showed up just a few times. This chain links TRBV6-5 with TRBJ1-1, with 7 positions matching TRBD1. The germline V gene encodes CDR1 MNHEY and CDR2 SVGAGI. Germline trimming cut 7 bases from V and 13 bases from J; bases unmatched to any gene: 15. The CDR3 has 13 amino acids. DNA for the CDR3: TGTGCCAGCACCTTGACTACAGGGGCGCCGGGTTTCTTT. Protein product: CASTLTTGAPGFF.

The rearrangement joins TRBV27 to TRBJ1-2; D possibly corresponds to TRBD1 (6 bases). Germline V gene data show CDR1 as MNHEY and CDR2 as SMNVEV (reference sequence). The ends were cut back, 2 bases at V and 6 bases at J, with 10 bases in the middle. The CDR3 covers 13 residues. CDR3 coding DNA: TGTGCCAGCAGTTTAGGTGGGGGCGATGGCTACACCTTC. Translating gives CASSLGGGDGYTF.

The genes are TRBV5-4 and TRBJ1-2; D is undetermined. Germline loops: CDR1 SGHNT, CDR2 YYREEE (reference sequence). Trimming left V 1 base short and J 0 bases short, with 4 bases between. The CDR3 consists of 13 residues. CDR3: CASSLITNYGYTF. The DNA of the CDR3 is TGTGCCAGCAGCTTGATCACTAACTATGGCTACACCTTC.

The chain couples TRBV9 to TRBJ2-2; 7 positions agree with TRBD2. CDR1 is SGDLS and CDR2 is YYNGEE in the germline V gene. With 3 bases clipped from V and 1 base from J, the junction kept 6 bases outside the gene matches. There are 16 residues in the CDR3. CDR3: CASSGRGGRNTGELFF. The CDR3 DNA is TGTGCCAGCAGCGGGAGGGGCGGGAGGAACACCGGGGAGCTGTTTTTT.

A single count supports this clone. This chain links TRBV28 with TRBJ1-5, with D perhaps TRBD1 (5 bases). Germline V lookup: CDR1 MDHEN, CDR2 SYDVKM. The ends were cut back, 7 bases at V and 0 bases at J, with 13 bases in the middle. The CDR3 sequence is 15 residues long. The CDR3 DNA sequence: TGTGCCAGCAAGCAGGGCTACTATAGCAATCAGCCCCAGCATTTT. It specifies CASKQGYYSNQPQHF. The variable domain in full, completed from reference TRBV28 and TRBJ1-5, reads DVKVTQSSRYLVKRTGEKVFLECVQDMDHENMFWYRQDPGLGLRLIYFSYDVKMKEKGDIPEGYSVSREKKERFSLILESASTNQTSMYLCASKQGYYSNQPQHFGDGTRLSIL.

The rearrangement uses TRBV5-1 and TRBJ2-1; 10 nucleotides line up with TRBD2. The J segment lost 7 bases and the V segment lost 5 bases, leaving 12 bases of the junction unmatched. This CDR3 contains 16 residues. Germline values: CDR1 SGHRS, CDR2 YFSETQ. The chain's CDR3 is CASSLAWLAGVNEQFF. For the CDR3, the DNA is TGCGCCAGCAGTCTGGCTTGGCTAGCGGGGGTGAATGAGCAGTTCTTC.

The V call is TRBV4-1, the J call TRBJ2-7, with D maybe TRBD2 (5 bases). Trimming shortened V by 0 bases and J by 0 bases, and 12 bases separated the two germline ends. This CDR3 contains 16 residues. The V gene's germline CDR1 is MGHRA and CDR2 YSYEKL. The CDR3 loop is CASSQESSGSSYEQYF. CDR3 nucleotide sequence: TGCGCCAGCAGCCAAGAAAGCAGCGGAAGCTCCTACGAGCAGTACTTC.

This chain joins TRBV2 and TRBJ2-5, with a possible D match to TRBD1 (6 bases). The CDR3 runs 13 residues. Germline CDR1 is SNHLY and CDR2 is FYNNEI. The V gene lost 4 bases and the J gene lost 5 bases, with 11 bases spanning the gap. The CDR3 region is CASSVRGWETQYF. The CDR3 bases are TGTGCCAGCAGTGTCAGGGGTTGGGAGACCCAGTACTTC.

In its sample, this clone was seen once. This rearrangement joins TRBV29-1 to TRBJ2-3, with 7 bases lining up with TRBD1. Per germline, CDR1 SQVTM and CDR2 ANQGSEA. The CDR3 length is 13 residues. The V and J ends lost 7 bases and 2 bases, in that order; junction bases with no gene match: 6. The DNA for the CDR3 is TGCAGCGGGGACGGGACAGTCACAGATACGCAGTATTTT. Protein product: CSGDGTVTDTQYF.

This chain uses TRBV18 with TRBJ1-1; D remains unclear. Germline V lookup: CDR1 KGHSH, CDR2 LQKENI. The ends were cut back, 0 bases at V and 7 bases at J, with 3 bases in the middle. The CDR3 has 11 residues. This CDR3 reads CASSPPGEAFF. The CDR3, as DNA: TGTGCCAGCTCACCACCCGGTGAAGCTTTCTTT.

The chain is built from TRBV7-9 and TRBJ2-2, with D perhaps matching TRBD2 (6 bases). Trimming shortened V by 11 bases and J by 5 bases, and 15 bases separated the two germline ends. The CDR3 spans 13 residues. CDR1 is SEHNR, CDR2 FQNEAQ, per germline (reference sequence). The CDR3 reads CAGWGERTGELFF. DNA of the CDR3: TGTGCCGGTTGGGGGGAGAGGACCGGGGAGCTGTTTTTT.

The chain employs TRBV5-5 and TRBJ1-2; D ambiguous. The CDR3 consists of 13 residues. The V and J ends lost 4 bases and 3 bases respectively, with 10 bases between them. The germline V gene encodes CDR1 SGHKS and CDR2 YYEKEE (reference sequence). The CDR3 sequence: CASSPRRDYGYTF. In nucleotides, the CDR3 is TGTGCCAGCAGCCCGAGGAGGGACTATGGCTACACCTTC.